This is a list of T cell receptor beta chains from one sample in a study of T-cell reconstitution after alpha-beta-depleted transplantation in children. Each CDR3 protein gets one entry after TCRdb re-called the PCR reads with MiXCR. The sample lists 500,000 or so distinct CDR3 sequences, roughly 10% occurring once. The input for sequencing was PBMCs, mostly from graft donor cells, taken 180 days after TCRalphabeta/CD19-depleted stem cell transplant. The origin of the receptors is a female patient between 2 and 15 years old who had a stem cell transplant for aplastic anemia, so the T cells may come from the graft donor. The CDR3 runs from the conserved cysteine through the conserved F or W. The order of the fields is V gene, clone size, CDR3 protein. Clone size appears in some rows only: once, few, many, or a class for an expanded clone.

V gene: TRBV9
clone size: few
CDR3 protein: CASSVVSGVYNEQFF

V gene: TRBV4-3
clone size: few
CDR3 protein: CASSDRRPGGTEAFF

V gene: TRBV20-1
clone size: NA
CDR3 protein: CSAYKNSGNTIYF

V gene: TRBV12-3/TRBV12-4
clone size: many
CDR3 protein: CASSHRGAGVDIQYF

V gene: TRBV15
clone size: NA
CDR3 protein: CATSRRPTGNTEAFF

V gene: TRBV10-3
clone size: few
CDR3 protein: CAISEGGPPGPTEAFF

V gene: TRBV12-3/TRBV12-4
clone size: few
CDR3 protein: CASTVTGEGGQPQHF

V gene: TRBV7-2
clone size: few
CDR3 protein: CASSLEKGGSPLHF

V gene: TRBV5-1
clone size: NA
CDR3 protein: CASSSLDRVRGETQYF

V gene: TRBV20-1
clone size: few
CDR3 protein: CSAQPGGETQYF

V gene: TRBV12-3/TRBV12-4
clone size: many
CDR3 protein: CASSPGDNQPQHF

V gene: TRBV4-3
clone size: few
CDR3 protein: CASSPGRLAGNEQYF

V gene: TRBV25-1
clone size: few
CDR3 protein: CASSALAGGHFNEQFF

V gene: TRBV12-3/TRBV12-4
clone size: NA
CDR3 protein: CASSYDRLHEQYF

V gene: TRBV20-1
clone size: NA
CDR3 protein: CSAKGQGVYSNQPQHF

V gene: TRBV11-2
clone size: few
CDR3 protein: CASSFPGLRTTDTQYF

V gene: TRBV7-2
clone size: NA
CDR3 protein: CASSKPGLVSGYEQYF

V gene: TRBV7-9
clone size: few
CDR3 protein: CASTTTPSETQYF

V gene: TRBV29-1
clone size: few
CDR3 protein: CSVLGGRTEAFF

V gene: TRBV20-1
clone size: few
CDR3 protein: CSAPLWREYNNEQFF

V gene: TRBV12-3/TRBV12-4
clone size: many
CDR3 protein: CASSSGGGQPQHF

V gene: TRBV6-1
clone size: NA
CDR3 protein: CASKKGAYSNQPQHF

V gene: TRBV19
clone size: NA
CDR3 protein: CASQLGSQGTQYF

V gene: TRBV10-3
clone size: many
CDR3 protein: CAITQGLNTEAFF

V gene: TRBV20-1
clone size: NA
CDR3 protein: CSARLTGLSSYNEQFF

V gene: TRBV4-1
clone size: few
CDR3 protein: CASSQDLGLLYNEQFF

V gene: TRBV29-1
clone size: many
CDR3 protein: CSVGLAGSYEQYF

V gene: TRBV29-1
clone size: few
CDR3 protein: CSFGGLAGGSQETQYF